One sample yielded the 17 T cell receptor beta chains listed below, sequenced in a study of Ad26.COV2.S vaccination and SARS-CoV-2 variants. Libraries were prepared by immunoSEQ multiplex PCR; TCRdb keeps only in-frame clonotypes and omits some of them. The sample consists of about 680,000 clones, more than 80% of them appearing once. Treatment noted: some 19 received Ad26.COV2.S at low or high dose, single or two shots; a few received placebo; per-sample allocation not given. Samples analyzed were those drawn on day 63 after the first vaccine or placebo injection. The sample consisted of peripheral blood, taken in a trial of Ad26.COV2.S vaccine versus placebo. The receptor set was obtained from a person between 18 and 65 years old who received the Ad26.COV2.S COVID-19 vaccine or a placebo.

This clone has just one count. The genes are TRBV7-6 and TRBJ2-3, with 8 positions matching TRBD2. Germline trimming cut 1 base from V and 0 bases from J; bases unmatched to any gene: 0. Per the germline V gene, CDR1 is SGHVS and CDR2 is FNYEAQ. The CDR3 is 15 residues long. CDR3 DNA: TGTGCCAGCAGCTTAGAGCGGGGGAGCACAGATACGCAGTATTTT. Its translation is CASSLERGSTDTQYF.

The genes are TRBV19 and TRBJ2-7, with D possibly TRBD1 on 5 matching bases. CDR1 is LNHDA and CDR2 is SQIVND in the germline V gene (reference sequence). This CDR3 contains 14 residues. Trimming pared 1 base from V and 4 bases from J, leaving 11 bases between. This CDR3 is CASSIGVQAYEQYF. The DNA for the CDR3 is TGTGCCAGTAGTATAGGGGTACAGGCTTACGAGCAGTACTTC.

This chain joins TRBV6-5 and TRBJ2-5, with D uncertain. The ends were cut back, 6 bases at V and 2 bases at J, with 10 bases in the middle. Per germline, CDR1 MNHEY and CDR2 SVGAGI. The CDR3 spans 13 residues. The CDR3: CASRPGPQETQYF. As DNA, the CDR3 is TGTGCCAGCAGGCCAGGCCCACAAGAGACCCAGTACTTC.

The chain couples TRBV5-5 to TRBJ1-2, with 10 bases that match TRBD1. Germline CDR1 and CDR2: SGHKS and YYEKEE (reference sequence). The ends lost 4 bases at V and 4 bases at J; junction bases unmatched: 7. The CDR3 loop spans 15 amino acids. The CDR3 region is CASSAGTGDIYGYTF. As DNA, the CDR3 is TGTGCCAGCAGCGCCGGGACAGGGGATATCTATGGCTACACCTTC.

The chain carries TRBV5-6 and TRBJ2-3; 10 bases line up with TRBD1. The V segment lost 3 bases and the J segment 4 bases; nucleotides outside the gene matches: 5. Germline V CDR1 and CDR2: SGHDT, YYEEEE. This CDR3 is built from 15 residues. CDR3 protein: CASSYRDRGADTQYF. The CDR3, as DNA: TGTGCCAGCAGCTACCGGGACAGGGGCGCAGATACGCAGTATTTT. The full variable domain, its missing parts supplied by reference TRBV5-6 and TRBJ2-3, is DAGVTQSPTHLIKTRGQQVTLRCSPKSGHDTVSWYQQALGQGPQFIFQYYEEEERQRGNFPDRFSGHQFPNYSSELNVNALLLGDSALYLCASSYRDRGADTQYFGPGTRLTVL.

This sequence joins TRBV5-1 and TRBJ2-5, with 13 bases fitting TRBD2. This CDR3 region has 16 residues. The ends lost 3 bases at V and 4 bases at J; junction bases unmatched: 6. The germline CDR1 and CDR2 sequences are SGHRS and YFSETQ. CDR3 sequence: CASSSTSGRARETQYF. Written as DNA, the CDR3 is TGCGCCAGCAGCTCTACTAGCGGGAGGGCCCGAGAGACCCAGTACTTC.

The chain is built from TRBV5-8 and TRBJ2-5; D call uncertain. Germline CDR1 and CDR2: SGHTS and YDEGEE. Deletions cut 0 bases from V and 2 bases from J, with 8 bases between. The CDR3 runs to 14 residues. The CDR3 DNA reads TGTGCCAGCAGCTTGGACAGAGGTCAAGAGACCCAGTACTTC. As protein: CASSLDRGQETQYF.

With regard to this clone: Other DNA sequences of this sample code for an identical CDR3. The J gene is TRBJ1-5, the V gene TRBV18; D ambiguous. Trimming shortened V by 6 bases and J by 7 bases, and 10 bases separated the two germline ends. Germline values: CDR1 KGHSH, CDR2 LQKENI. The CDR3 extends over 12 amino acids. CDR3 residues: CASSPPGQPQHF. CDR3 coding DNA: TGTGCCAGCTCGCCTCCGGGACAGCCCCAGCATTTT.

Points on this clone: Other DNA variants within this sample encode the same CDR3. The rearrangement joins TRBV18 to TRBJ2-5; no definite D call. V lost 2 bases to trimming and J lost 2 bases, with 6 bases between them. Looked up from germline, CDR1 is KGHSH and CDR2 is LQKENI. CDR3 length: 13 amino acids. CDR3 sequence reads: CASSPVGQETQYF. The CDR3, as DNA: TGTGCCAGCTCACCAGTGGGGCAAGAGACCCAGTACTTC.

This clone has just one count. This rearrangement joins TRBV30 to TRBJ1-6; D gene uncertain. The CDR3 covers 15 residues. Germline CDR1 reads GTSNPN; CDR2 reads SVGIG (reference sequence). Trimming pared 3 bases from V and 8 bases from J, leaving 17 bases between. CDR3: CAWSNRGEGDSPLHF. The CDR3 nucleotides read TGTGCCTGGAGCAACCGGGGTGAAGGTGATTCACCCCTCCACTTT.

The chain has TRBV2 and TRBJ2-2; D is possibly TRBD1 (6 bases). Trimming left V 9 bases short and J 6 bases short, with 11 bases between. CDR3 length: 12 amino acids. CDR1 and CDR2 (germline): SNHLY, FYNNEI. The CDR3 bases are TGTGCCAGTAACAGGGCCCCCGGGGAGCTGTTTTTT. Residues: CASNRAPGELFF.

This chain connects TRBV6-5 to TRBJ2-1, with 12 positions matching TRBD2. Per germline, CDR1 MNHEY and CDR2 SVGAGI. Unmatched junction bases numbered 6, after V lost 6 bases and J lost 6 bases. The length of the CDR3 is 15 residues. CDR3 nucleotides: TGTGCCAGCAGGCCGGGACTAGCGGGCCCCAATGAGCAGTTCTTC. Protein product: CASRPGLAGPNEQFF.

The V gene is TRBV10-3, the J gene TRBJ2-3, with D perhaps matching TRBD2 (8 bases). The germline gives CDR1 ENHRY, CDR2 SYGVKD. With 1 base removed from V and 0 bases from J, the gap between germline ends came to 17 bases. The CDR3 is made up of 18 amino acids. CDR3 sequence: CAISEWGTAGASTDTQYF. The CDR3, as DNA: TGTGCCATCAGTGAGTGGGGGACAGCGGGAGCAAGCACAGATACGCAGTATTTT.

The gene calls are TRBV3-1 (or the pseudogene TRBV3-2) and TRBJ1-2; no firm D call. The CDR3 totals 15 residues. Germline-derived CDR1 and CDR2 are LGHDT and YNNKEL (reference sequence). V lost 2 bases and J 7 bases, leaving 17 bases between the germline ends. CDR3 bases: TGTGCCAGCAGCCAAATCAAAAGGCAGCCCTTTGGCTACACCTTC. It encodes CASSQIKRQPFGYTF.

The rearrangement uses TRBV4-2 and TRBJ2-2; D is possibly TRBD2 (5 bases). The CDR3 sequence is 17 residues long. The germline V and J ends were trimmed by 0 bases and 4 bases, with 15 bases remaining between them. Per germline, CDR1 LGHNA and CDR2 YNFKEQ. As DNA, the CDR3 is TGTGCCAGCAGCCAAGATCGAGGGCGAGTGAGCACCGGGGAGCTGTTTTTT. Protein product: CASSQDRGRVSTGELFF.

The chain uses TRBV19 and TRBJ2-7; 10 bases align to TRBD1. With V trimmed by 6 bases and J by 5 bases, 10 bases remained unmatched. This CDR3 spans 15 amino acids. Germline assignment: CDR1 LNHDA and CDR2 SQIVND (reference sequence). The CDR3 reads CASRGPRDRGDEQYF. The CDR3 nucleotides read TGTGCCAGTAGAGGCCCCCGGGACAGGGGTGACGAGCAGTACTTC.

The chain is built from TRBV6-5 and TRBJ1-1; 7 bases map to TRBD1. Germline trimming cut 6 bases from V and 10 bases from J; bases unmatched to any gene: 8. The CDR3 totals 12 residues. Germline V gene sequence: CDR1 MNHEY, CDR2 SVGAGI. The CDR3 bases are TGTGCCAGCAGACGAACAACAGGGGCAGCTTTCTTT. Protein: CASRRTTGAAFF.